These 19 T cell receptor beta chains came from one sample sequenced in a study of T cells in localized non-small cell lung cancer. TCRdb's copy holds only in-frame clones and misses some; the assay was immunoSEQ multiplex PCR. Among fewer than 25,000 clones listed, 85% to 90% were seen once. Sample: peripheral blood, taken before any cancer treatment. The receptor source for this set is an older male donor with stage I squamous cell lung carcinoma.

The chain employs TRBV18 and TRBJ1-4; D remains ambiguous. The germline gives CDR1 KGHSH, CDR2 LQKENI. The CDR3 length is 15 residues. Deletions cut 1 base from V and 2 bases from J, with 8 bases between. The CDR3 loop reads CASSPRIQTNEKLFF. The CDR3, as DNA: TGTGCCAGCTCACCACGGATACAGACTAATGAAAAACTGTTTTTT.

The CDR3 DNA sequence: TGTGCCAGCAGCACGACTAGCGGGGGGACAGATACGCAGTATTTT. Its translation: CASSTTSGGTDTQYF. The chain recombines TRBV5-6 with TRBJ2-3, with 13 positions matching TRBD2. Trimming cost V 4 bases and J 3 bases; bases outside gene matches: 2. CDR1 SGHDT and CDR2 YYEEEE come from the germline V gene. The CDR3 length is 15 residues.

The CDR3 sequence: CASRSRGGGTDTQYF. CDR3 DNA: TGTGCAAGTCGCTCGCGGGGGGGCGGCACAGATACGCAGTATTTT. The chain has TRBV12-2 and TRBJ2-3; no check of the table's D call, TRBD2, against the DNA was made. TRBV12-2 is classified as a pseudogene. The CDR3 loop spans 15 amino acids.

This rearrangement joins TRBV11-2 to TRBJ1-6; D remains ambiguous. The V gene's germline CDR1 is SGHAT and CDR2 FQNNGV. Trimming took 1 base from V and 5 from J, leaving 3 bases between them. The CDR3 is 13 amino acids. The CDR3: CASSLVHNSPLHF. The CDR3 bases are TGTGCCAGCAGCTTAGTACATAATTCACCCCTCCACTTT. Using reference TRBV11-2 and TRBJ1-6 for the parts outside the CDR3, the full variable domain is EAGVAQSPRYKIIEKRQSVAFWCNPISGHATLYWYQQILGQGPKLLIQFQNNGVVDDSQLPKDRFSAERLKGVDSTLKIQPAKLEDSAVYLCASSLVHNSPLHFGNGTRLTVT.

The rearrangement uses TRBV19 and TRBJ1-1; D is undetermined. There are 15 residues in the CDR3. CDR1 is LNHDA and CDR2 is SQIVND in the germline V gene (reference sequence). Trimming cost V 3 bases and J 1 base, with 12 bases left between them. The CDR3 coding sequence is TGTGCCAGTAGTATTGGTAGGCTGGAGAACACTGAAGCTTTCTTT. It translates to CASSIGRLENTEAFF.

The chain joins TRBV29-1 to TRBJ2-3; 7 positions agree with TRBD2. This CDR3 region has 14 residues. CDR1 is SQVTM and CDR2 is ANQGSEA in the germline V gene. The ends lost 4 bases at V and 3 bases at J; junction bases unmatched: 7. The CDR3 sequence is CSVVGGSVTDTQYF. As DNA, the CDR3 is TGCAGCGTTGTGGGAGGGTCTGTTACAGATACGCAGTATTTT.

This chain connects TRBV19 to TRBJ2-3; D is unresolved. Germline loops: CDR1 LNHDA, CDR2 SQIVND (reference sequence). This CDR3 spans 15 amino acids. V lost 2 bases to trimming and J lost 0 bases, with 9 bases between them. The CDR3: CASSISGTSTDTQYF. CDR3 nucleotide sequence: TGTGCCAGTAGTATATCGGGTACTAGCACAGATACGCAGTATTTT.

The genes are TRBV7-9 and TRBJ2-1; no reliable D call. V dropped 5 bases and J dropped 0 bases, with 11 bases sitting between them. Germline V gene lookup returns CDR1 SEHNR and CDR2 FQNEAQ (reference sequence). This CDR3 comprises 15 residues. This CDR3 reads CASSAPFSSYNEQFF. CDR3 DNA sequence: TGTGCCAGCAGCGCCCCGTTCAGCTCCTACAATGAGCAGTTCTTC.

This clone occurred once. The chain has TRBV4-1 and TRBJ2-3; 9 nucleotides align to TRBD2. The CDR3 sequence is 16 residues long. Germline V gene sequence: CDR1 MGHRA, CDR2 YSYEKL. V lost 1 base, J lost 2 bases, and 4 bases stayed unmatched. CDR3 sequence (DNA): TGCGCCAGCAGCCAAGCGCTAGCGGGGACCACAGATACGCAGTATTTT. This encodes CASSQALAGTTDTQYF.

This chain links TRBV10-1 with TRBJ2-7; TRBD1 might be the D (7 bases). The CDR3 runs 15 residues. Per germline, CDR1 WNHNN and CDR2 SYGVQD (reference sequence). V was trimmed by 0 bases and J by 4 bases, leaving 13 bases between them. CDR3 loop: CASSESGGGFYEQYF. DNA for the CDR3: TGCGCCAGCAGTGAGTCCGGAGGGGGCTTTTACGAGCAGTACTTC.

The V and J genes are TRBV5-4 and TRBJ2-1, with D maybe TRBD2 (7 bases). Germline loops: CDR1 SGHNT, CDR2 YYREEE (reference sequence). The CDR3 consists of 15 residues. The V and J ends lost 6 bases and 7 bases respectively, with 20 bases between them. The CDR3 DNA follows: TGTGCCAGCACCGCGCGGGGGCGAGCAGGTAATGAGCAGTTCTTC. Amino acids: CASTARGRAGNEQFF.

V usage is TRBV6-6 and J usage is TRBJ1-1; the D is unclear. The V end lost 0 bases, the J end lost 4 bases, and 6 bases lay between the germline ends. The CDR3 has 13 residues. CDR1 MNHNY and CDR2 SVGAGI come from the germline V gene (reference sequence). CDR3 nucleotide sequence: TGTGCCAGCAGTTACTCCGAGGGCACTGAAGCTTTCTTT. It specifies CASSYSEGTEAFF.

The chain carries TRBV28 and TRBJ1-1; 8 bases align to TRBD1. Losses at the gene ends were 8 bases for V and 1 base for J; bases not matched to a gene: 9. CDR3 size: 15 residues. CDR1 and CDR2 from the germline V gene are MDHEN and SYDVKM. The CDR3 spells CASQSGGQENTEAFF. As DNA, the CDR3 is TGTGCCAGCCAATCAGGGGGACAGGAGAACACTGAAGCTTTCTTT. Variable domain in full (rest from reference TRBV28 and TRBJ1-1): DVKVTQSSRYLVKRTGEKVFLECVQDMDHENMFWYRQDPGLGLRLIYFSYDVKMKEKGDIPEGYSVSREKKERFSLILESASTNQTSMYLCASQSGGQENTEAFFGQGTRLTVV.

V usage is TRBV7-8 and J usage is TRBJ1-5; D perhaps matches TRBD1 (5 bases). Germline V gene lookup returns CDR1 SGHVS and CDR2 FQNEAQ. Trimming left V 6 bases short and J 4 bases short, with 13 bases between. The CDR3 has 14 residues. The CDR3, as DNA: TGTGCCAGCAGTTATCTGGGGCAGAATCAGCCCCAGCATTTT. The encoded protein is CASSYLGQNQPQHF.

The chain is built from TRBV5-1 and TRBJ2-3, with D tentatively TRBD1 (6 bases). This CDR3 has 13 amino acids. The germline V gene encodes CDR1 SGHRS and CDR2 YFSETQ. V gave up 3 bases and J gave up 7 bases, with 12 bases separating them. The CDR3 spells CASSSRTANTQYF. The CDR3 coding sequence is TGCGCCAGCAGCTCTCGGACAGCTAATACGCAGTATTTT. Filled out from reference TRBV5-1 and TRBJ2-3, the complete variable domain reads KAGVTQTPRYLIKTRGQQVTLSCSPISGHRSVSWYQQTPGQGLQFLFEYFSETQRNKGNFPGRFSGRQFSNSRSEMNVSTLELGDSALYLCASSSRTANTQYFGPGTRLTVL.

This sequence joins TRBV6-5 and TRBJ2-3; D remains ambiguous. V was trimmed by 6 bases and J by 0 bases, leaving 4 bases between them. CDR1 is MNHEY and CDR2 is SVGAGI in the germline V gene. The CDR3 is made up of 12 amino acids. In nucleotides, the CDR3 is TGTGCCAGCAGCCCGAGCACAGATACGCAGTATTTT. Amino acids: CASSPSTDTQYF.

The chain has TRBV19 and TRBJ1-2; D is ambiguous. CDR3 length: 14 residues. Germline lookup yields CDR1 LNHDA and CDR2 SQIVND (reference sequence). With 6 bases removed from V and 4 bases from J, the gap between germline ends came to 15 bases. Here the CDR3 DNA reads TGTGCCAGTAGAGTGGACCGATTCAGCTATGGCTACACCTTC. It is translated as CASRVDRFSYGYTF.

This clone was picked up a small number of times. The chain carries TRBV9 and TRBJ1-5, with D possibly matching TRBD1 (5 bases). Germline V gives CDR1 SGDLS, CDR2 YYNGEE. V was shortened by 0 bases and J by 0 bases, with 7 bases between the two germline ends. This CDR3 is 15 amino acids long. This chain's CDR3 is CASSVEGSSNQPQHF. CDR3 DNA: TGTGCCAGCAGCGTAGAGGGGAGTAGCAATCAGCCCCAGCATTTT.

This sequence joins TRBV10-3 and TRBJ2-7; D uncertain. The CDR3 has 14 residues. Deletions cut 8 bases from V and 2 bases from J, with 16 bases between. CDR1 and CDR2 (germline): ENHRY, SYGVKD. The CDR3 bases are TGTGCCATCGCCGGGCCGGGCAGTCCCTACGAGCAGTACTTC. Translation: CAIAGPGSPYEQYF.